This TCR beta chain was observed in a study of cytomegalovirus exposure and HLA in healthy donors. General study results and limits: Analysis performed later found 15,000 or so TCR beta sequences associated with HLA alleles at 0.05 false discovery rate.

Concerning this clone itself: The antigen remains undetermined.

Vbeta (60) and Jbeta (13) primers were used in the PCR. Assay used: immunoSEQ multiplex PCR; TCRdb lists only in-frame clones, some missing. In the table there are under 200,000 clones, approximately 78% of which are singletons. Germline assignment: CDR1 SNHLY and CDR2 FYNNEI. Trimming pared 9 bases from V and 5 bases from J, leaving 20 bases between. This CDR3 is built from 15 residues. Sequenced input: PBMCs. The clonotype comes from a young woman in good health and CMV-seronegative. V usage is TRBV2 and J usage is TRBJ1-5; D unclear. CDR3 residues: CASFDGGGGYQPQHF. Here the CDR3 DNA reads TGTGCCAGTTTCGACGGAGGAGGAGGGTATCAGCCCCAGCATTTT.